This T cell receptor (beta chain) was identified in a study of T cell repertoires in cytomegalovirus infection. At the level of the study: Signatures in public TCR beta sequences pointed to both CMV infection and matching HLA type.

TCRdb reprocessed the reads via MiXCR and lists one record per CDR3 protein. Of more than 650,000 distinct CDR3 sequences detected, roughly 36% appear once; the ten largest clones hold 2.8%. This clonotype was seen only a few times. Its antigen is currently unknown. Study observations and caveats: There were HLA-C-restricted CMV-specific TCR beta clonotypes dominating the ex vivo response. Cumulative public TCR beta family frequency identified CMV carriers with the relevant HLA.

The CDR3 loop spans 15 amino acids. Germline V gives CDR1 MDHEN, CDR2 SYDVKM. Trimming removed 7 bases from V and 1 base from J; junction bases left unmatched: 4. The specimen was PBMCs. This chain uses TRBV28 with TRBJ2-2; 9 positions match TRBD2. This clonotype originated in a human donor in good health (CMV status not recorded). Some clones in this sample may be carry-over from other donors' samples. The CDR3 coding sequence is TGTGCCAGCATTTATAGCGGGAGGAACACCGGGGAGCTGTTTTTT. Its translation: CASIYSGRNTGELFF.